This T cell receptor beta chain was sequenced for a study of molecular identifiers for immune sequencing clone quantification. Study-level points and caveats: Underestimation of highly expanded clone sizes could arise where identical TCR molecules share a barcode.

The CDR3 consists of 14 residues. Trimming removed 5 bases from V and 6 bases from J; junction bases left unmatched: 4. Germline V gene data show CDR1 as SGHVS and CDR2 as FNYEAQ. TCRdb reprocessed the PCR reads with MiXCR, giving one entry per CDR3 protein. Of about 67,000 distinct CDR3 sequences listed, around 17% were seen once; the top ten hold over 1.2%. This clonotype has just a few counts. The antigen is not known. The sequencing sample was made of naive CD8+ T cells from blood, with Jurkat cell RNA spiked in. Subset of the sample: FACS-sorted CD8+CD4-CCR7+CD45RA+ naive T cells. This chain uses TRBV7-6 with TRBJ2-1, with 10 bases fitting TRBD2. The sequence was obtained from a human donor in good health. Some libraries in this study had Jurkat cell RNA spiked in. The CDR3 is CASSPQREGNEQFF. CDR3 DNA sequence: TGTGCCAGCAGCCCACAGCGGGAGGGCAATGAGCAGTTCTTC.